This T cell receptor beta chain is from a study of blood T cell repertoires in COVID-19. In the study overall: Specimens from acute and convalescent COVID-19 originated in the United States, Italy and Spain. Sample material is recorded as cDNA or gDNA derived from T cells, B-cell-depleted T cells, or PBMCs.

The CDR3 has 15 residues. The germline V gene encodes CDR1 MNHEY and CDR2 SMNVEV (reference sequence). Trimming cost V 3 bases and J 4 bases, with 13 bases left between them. Original data processing: Researchers report that nucleated cell counts were estimated from reference gene primer amplification. Profiled with immunoSEQ multiplex PCR; TCRdb holds only in-frame clones, not every one. The DNA gave D and trimming, while V, J and clone size come from that table. The sample lists approximately 32,000 clones, roughly 84% seen once, with about 14% in the top ten. The rearrangement uses TRBV27 and TRBJ1-5; TRBD1 might be the D (5 bases). The source is a man aged 55 to 70 with active COVID-19. The sequencing input was peripheral blood. CDR3 sequence reads: CASSLAGKRNQPQHF. The CDR3 DNA reads TGTGCCAGCAGTTTGGCAGGGAAGAGGAATCAGCCCCAGCATTTT.